This TCR beta chain appears in the sequencing data of a study of T cell repertoires in cytomegalovirus infection. Study-level background: It was the public TCR beta signatures that indicated both CMV infection and matching HLA type.

Study results and limitations: Identification of carriers of CMV plus the relevant HLA was achieved through cumulative public TCR beta family frequency. Ex vivo, HLA-C-restricted CMV-specific TCR beta clonotypes prevailed over the rest of the response.

This clonotype has just a few counts. Its antigen is unknown. The CDR3 has 16 amino acids. Germline lookup yields CDR1 SGHVS and CDR2 FNYEAQ. With 2 bases removed from V and 6 bases from J, the gap between germline ends came to 20 bases. Each CDR3 protein is one row after TCRdb ran MiXCR on the reads. The table has roughly 200,000 distinct CDR3 sequences, about 17% seen once. The chain combines TRBV7-6 with TRBJ2-7, with TRBD2 as a possible D gene (6 bases). This TCR was sampled from a human donor in good health (CMV status not recorded). Some clones in this sample may be carry-over from other donors' samples. Sequenced sample: CD8+ T cells from PBMCs. CDR3 residues: CASSLWVAGTRGEQYF. The CDR3 DNA follows: TGTGCCAGCAGCTTATGGGTAGCCGGGACTCGGGGCGAGCAGTACTTC.